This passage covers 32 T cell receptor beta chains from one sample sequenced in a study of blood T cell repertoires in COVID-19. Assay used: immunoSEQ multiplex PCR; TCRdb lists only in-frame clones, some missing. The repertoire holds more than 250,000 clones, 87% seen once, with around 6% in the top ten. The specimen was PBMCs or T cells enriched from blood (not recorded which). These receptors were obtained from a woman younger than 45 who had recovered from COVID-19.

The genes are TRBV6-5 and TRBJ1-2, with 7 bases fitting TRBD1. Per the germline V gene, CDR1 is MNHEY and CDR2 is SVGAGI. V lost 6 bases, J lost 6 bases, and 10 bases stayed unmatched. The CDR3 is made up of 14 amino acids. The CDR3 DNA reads TGTGCCAGCAGCCGAACGACAGGGTTGAATGGCTACACCTTC. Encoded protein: CASSRTTGLNGYTF.

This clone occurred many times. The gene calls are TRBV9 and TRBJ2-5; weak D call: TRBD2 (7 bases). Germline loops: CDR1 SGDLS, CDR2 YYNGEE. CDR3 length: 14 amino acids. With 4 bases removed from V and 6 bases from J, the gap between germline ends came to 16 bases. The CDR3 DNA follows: TGTGCCAGCAGCCCAGGGGAGGGCGTAAAGACCCAGTACTTC. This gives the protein CASSPGEGVKTQYF. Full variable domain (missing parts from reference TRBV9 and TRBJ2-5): DSGVTQTPKHLITATGQRVTLRCSPRSGDLSVYWYQQSLDQGLQFLIQYYNGEERAKGNILERFSAQQFPDLHSELNLSSLELGDSALYFCASSPGEGVKTQYFGPGTRLLVL.

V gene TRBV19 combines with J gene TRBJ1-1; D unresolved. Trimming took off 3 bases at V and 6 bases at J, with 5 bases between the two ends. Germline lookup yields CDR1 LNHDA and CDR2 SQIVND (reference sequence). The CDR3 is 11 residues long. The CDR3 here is CASSIQAEAFF. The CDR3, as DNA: TGTGCCAGTAGTATCCAGGCTGAAGCTTTCTTT.

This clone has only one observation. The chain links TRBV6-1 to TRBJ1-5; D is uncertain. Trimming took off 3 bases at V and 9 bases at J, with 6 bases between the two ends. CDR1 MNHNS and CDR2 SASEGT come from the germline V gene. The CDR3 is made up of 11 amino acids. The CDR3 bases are TGTGCCAGCAGTGATCTCTGGCCCCAGCATTTT. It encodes CASSDLWPQHF.

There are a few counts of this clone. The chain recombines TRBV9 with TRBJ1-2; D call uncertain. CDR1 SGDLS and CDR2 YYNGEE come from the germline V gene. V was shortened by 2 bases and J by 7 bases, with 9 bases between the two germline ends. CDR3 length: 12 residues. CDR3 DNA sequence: TGTGCCAGCAGCGTGGGAGGGCTTGGCTACACCTTC. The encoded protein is CASSVGGLGYTF.

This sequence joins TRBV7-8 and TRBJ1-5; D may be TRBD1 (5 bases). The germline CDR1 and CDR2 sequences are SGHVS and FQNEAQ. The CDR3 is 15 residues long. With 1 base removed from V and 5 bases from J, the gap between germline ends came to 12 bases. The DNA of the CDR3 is TGTGCCAGCAGCTTAGGAGCAGGGTCACATCAGCCCCAGCATTTT. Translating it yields CASSLGAGSHQPQHF.

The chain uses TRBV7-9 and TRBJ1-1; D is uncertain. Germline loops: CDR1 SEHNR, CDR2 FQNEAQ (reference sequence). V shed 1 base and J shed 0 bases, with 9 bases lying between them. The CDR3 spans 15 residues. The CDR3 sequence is CASSLDVSMNTEAFF. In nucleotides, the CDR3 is TGTGCCAGCAGCTTAGATGTCAGTATGAACACTGAAGCTTTCTTT.

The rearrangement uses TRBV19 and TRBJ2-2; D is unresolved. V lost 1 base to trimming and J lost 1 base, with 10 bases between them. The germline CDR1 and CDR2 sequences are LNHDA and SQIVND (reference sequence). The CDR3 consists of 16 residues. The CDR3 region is CASSIVALGNTGELFF. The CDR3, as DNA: TGTGCCAGTAGTATAGTGGCTCTAGGGAACACCGGGGAGCTGTTTTTT.

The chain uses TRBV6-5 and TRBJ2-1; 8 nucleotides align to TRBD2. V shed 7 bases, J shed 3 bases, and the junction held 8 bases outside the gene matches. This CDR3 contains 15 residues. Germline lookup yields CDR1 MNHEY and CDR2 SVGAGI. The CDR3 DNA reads TGTGCCAGCACCATTTGGCGGGGGGACTACAATGAGCAGTTCTTC. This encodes CASTIWRGDYNEQFF.

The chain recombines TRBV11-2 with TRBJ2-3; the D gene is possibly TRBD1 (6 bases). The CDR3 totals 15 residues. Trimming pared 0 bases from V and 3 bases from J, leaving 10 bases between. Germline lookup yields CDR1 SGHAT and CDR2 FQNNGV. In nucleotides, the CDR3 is TGTGCCAGCAGCTTAGATGGCCAGGGGACAGATACGCAGTATTTT. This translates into CASSLDGQGTDTQYF.

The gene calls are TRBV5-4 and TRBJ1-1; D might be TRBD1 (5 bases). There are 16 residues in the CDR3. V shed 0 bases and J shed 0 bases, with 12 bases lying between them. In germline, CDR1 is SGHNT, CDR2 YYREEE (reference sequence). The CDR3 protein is CASSLGPGGVNTEAFF. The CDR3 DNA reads TGTGCCAGCAGCTTGGGGCCCGGGGGGGTGAACACTGAAGCTTTCTTT.

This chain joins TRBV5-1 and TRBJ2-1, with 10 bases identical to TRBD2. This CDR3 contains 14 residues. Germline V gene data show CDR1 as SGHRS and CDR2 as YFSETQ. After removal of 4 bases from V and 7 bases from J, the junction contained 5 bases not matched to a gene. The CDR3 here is CASSILAGANEQFF. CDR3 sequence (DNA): TGCGCCAGCAGCATTCTAGCGGGGGCGAATGAGCAGTTCTTC.

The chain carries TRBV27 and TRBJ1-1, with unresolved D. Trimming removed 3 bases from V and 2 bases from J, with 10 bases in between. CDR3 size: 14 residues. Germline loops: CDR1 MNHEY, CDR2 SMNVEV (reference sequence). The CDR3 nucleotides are TGTGCCAGCAGTTTCTCGGGATCTAACACTGAAGCTTTCTTT. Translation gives CASSFSGSNTEAFF.

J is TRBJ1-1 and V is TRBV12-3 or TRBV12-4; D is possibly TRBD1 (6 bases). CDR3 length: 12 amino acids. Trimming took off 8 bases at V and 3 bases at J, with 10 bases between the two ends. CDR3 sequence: CASRTVYTEAFF. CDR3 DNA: TGTGCCAGCCGGACAGTCTACACTGAAGCTTTCTTT.

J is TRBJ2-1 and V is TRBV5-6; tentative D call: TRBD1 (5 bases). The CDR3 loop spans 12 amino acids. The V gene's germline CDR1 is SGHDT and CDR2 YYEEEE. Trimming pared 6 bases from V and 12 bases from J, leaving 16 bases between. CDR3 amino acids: CASKSSRVGQFF. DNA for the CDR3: TGTGCCAGCAAGTCCTCCAGGGTCGGGCAGTTCTTC. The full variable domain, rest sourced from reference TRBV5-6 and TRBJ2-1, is DAGVTQSPTHLIKTRGQQVTLRCSPKSGHDTVSWYQQALGQGPQFIFQYYEEEERQRGNFPDRFSGHQFPNYSSELNVNALLLGDSALYLCASKSSRVGQFFGPGTRLTVL.

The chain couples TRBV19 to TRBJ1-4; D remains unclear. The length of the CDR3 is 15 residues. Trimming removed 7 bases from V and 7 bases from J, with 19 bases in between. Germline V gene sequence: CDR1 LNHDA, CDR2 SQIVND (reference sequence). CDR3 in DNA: TGTGCCAGTACCCTGGGAGGACGACGGGGTGAAAAACTGTTTTTT. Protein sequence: CASTLGGRRGEKLFF.

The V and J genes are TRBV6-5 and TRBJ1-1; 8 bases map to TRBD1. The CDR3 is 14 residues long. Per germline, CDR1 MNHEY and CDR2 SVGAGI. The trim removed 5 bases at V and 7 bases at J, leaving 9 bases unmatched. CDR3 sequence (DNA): TGTGCCAGCAGTCCTGACAGGGGCACGTTTGAAGCTTTCTTT. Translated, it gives CASSPDRGTFEAFF.

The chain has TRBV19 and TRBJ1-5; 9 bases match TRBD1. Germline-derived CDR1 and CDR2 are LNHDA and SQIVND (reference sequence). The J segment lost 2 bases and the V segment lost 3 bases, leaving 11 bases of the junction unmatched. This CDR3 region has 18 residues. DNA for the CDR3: TGTGCCAGTAGTATCGGGTCCGGGACAGGGAGCGGCAATCAGCCCCAGCATTTT. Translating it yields CASSIGSGTGSGNQPQHF. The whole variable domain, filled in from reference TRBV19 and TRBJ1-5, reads DGGITQSPKYLFRKEGQNVTLSCEQNLNHDAMYWYRQDPGQGLRLIYYSQIVNDFQKGDIAEGYSVSREKKESFPLTVTSAQKNPTAFYLCASSIGSGTGSGNQPQHFGDGTRLSIL.

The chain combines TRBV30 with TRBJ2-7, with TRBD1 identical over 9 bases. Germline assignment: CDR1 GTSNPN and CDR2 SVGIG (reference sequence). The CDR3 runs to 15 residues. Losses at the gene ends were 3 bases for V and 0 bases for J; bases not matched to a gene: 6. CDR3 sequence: CAWRSRDRVSYEQYF. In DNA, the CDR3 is TGTGCCTGGAGGAGCCGGGACAGGGTCTCCTACGAGCAGTACTTC.

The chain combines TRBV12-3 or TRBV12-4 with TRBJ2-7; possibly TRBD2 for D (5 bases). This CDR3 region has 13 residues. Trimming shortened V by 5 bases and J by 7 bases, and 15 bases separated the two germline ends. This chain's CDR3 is CASSLQRTGEQYF. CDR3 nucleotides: TGTGCCAGCAGTCTCCAACGGACGGGAGAGCAGTACTTC.

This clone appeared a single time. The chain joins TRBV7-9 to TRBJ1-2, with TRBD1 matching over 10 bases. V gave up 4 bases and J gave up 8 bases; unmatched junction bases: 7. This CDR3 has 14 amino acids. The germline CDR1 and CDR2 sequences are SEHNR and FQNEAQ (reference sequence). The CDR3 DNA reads TGTGCCAGCAGCTCAGGGACAGGGGCCCCGGGCTACACCTTC. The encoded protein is CASSSGTGAPGYTF.

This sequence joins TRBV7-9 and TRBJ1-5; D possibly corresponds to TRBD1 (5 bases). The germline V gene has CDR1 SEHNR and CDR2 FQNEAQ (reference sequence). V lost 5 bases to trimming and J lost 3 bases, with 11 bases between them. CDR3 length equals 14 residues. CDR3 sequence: CASSHDSHNQPQHF. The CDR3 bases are TGTGCCAGCAGCCACGACAGCCACAATCAGCCCCAGCATTTT.

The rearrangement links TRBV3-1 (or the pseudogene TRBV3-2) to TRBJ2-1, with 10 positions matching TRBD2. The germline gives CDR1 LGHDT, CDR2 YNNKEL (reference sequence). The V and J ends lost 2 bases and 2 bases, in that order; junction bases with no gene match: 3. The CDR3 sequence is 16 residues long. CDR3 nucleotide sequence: TGTGCCAGCAGCCAAAGAAGCGGGGGGGCCTACAATGAGCAGTTCTTC. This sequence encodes CASSQRSGGAYNEQFF.

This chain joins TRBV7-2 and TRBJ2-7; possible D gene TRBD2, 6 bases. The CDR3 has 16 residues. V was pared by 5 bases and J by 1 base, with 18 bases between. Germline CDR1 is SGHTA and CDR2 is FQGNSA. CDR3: CASSLTLGGGSYEQYF. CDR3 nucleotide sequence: TGTGCCAGCAGCCTCACCCTCGGTGGGGGGTCCTACGAGCAGTACTTC. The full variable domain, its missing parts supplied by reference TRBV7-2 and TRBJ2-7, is GAGVSQSPSNKVTEKGKDVELRCDPISGHTALYWYRQSLGQGLEFLIYFQGNSAPDKSGLPSDRFSAERTGGSVSTLTIQRTQQEDSAVYLCASSLTLGGGSYEQYFGPGTRLTVT.

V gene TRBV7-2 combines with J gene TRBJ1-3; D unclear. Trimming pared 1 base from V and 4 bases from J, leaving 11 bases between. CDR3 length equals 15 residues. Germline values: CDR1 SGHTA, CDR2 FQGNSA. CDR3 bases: TGTGCCAGCAGCTTAGAATTTCCTATGGGAAACACCATATATTTT. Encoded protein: CASSLEFPMGNTIYF.

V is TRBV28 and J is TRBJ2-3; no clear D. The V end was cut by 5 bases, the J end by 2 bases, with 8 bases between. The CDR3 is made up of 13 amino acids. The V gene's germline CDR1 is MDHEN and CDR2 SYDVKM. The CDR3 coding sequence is TGTGCCAGCAGTCAAGCCCCCACAGATACGCAGTATTTT. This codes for CASSQAPTDTQYF.

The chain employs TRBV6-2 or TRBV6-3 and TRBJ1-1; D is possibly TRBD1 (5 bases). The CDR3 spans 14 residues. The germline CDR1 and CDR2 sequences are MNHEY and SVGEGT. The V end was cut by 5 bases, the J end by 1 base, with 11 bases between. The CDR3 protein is CASSDEGENTEAFF. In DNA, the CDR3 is TGTGCCAGCAGTGACGAAGGGGAGAACACTGAAGCTTTCTTT.

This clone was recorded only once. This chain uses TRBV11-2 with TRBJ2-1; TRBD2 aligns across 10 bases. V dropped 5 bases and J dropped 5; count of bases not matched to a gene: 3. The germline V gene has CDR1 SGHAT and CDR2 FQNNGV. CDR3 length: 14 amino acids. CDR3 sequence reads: CASSVGLADNEQFF. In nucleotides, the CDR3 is TGTGCCAGCAGCGTCGGACTAGCGGACAATGAGCAGTTCTTC. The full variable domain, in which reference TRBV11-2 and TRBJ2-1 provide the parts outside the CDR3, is EAGVAQSPRYKIIEKRQSVAFWCNPISGHATLYWYQQILGQGPKLLIQFQNNGVVDDSQLPKDRFSAERLKGVDSTLKIQPAKLEDSAVYLCASSVGLADNEQFFGPGTRLTVL.

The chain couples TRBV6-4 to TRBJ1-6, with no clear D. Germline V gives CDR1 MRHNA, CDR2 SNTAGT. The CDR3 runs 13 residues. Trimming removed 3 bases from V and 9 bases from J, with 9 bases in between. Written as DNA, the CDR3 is TGTGCCAGCAGTGAGGGCAACTCTTCACCCCTCCACTTT. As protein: CASSEGNSSPLHF.

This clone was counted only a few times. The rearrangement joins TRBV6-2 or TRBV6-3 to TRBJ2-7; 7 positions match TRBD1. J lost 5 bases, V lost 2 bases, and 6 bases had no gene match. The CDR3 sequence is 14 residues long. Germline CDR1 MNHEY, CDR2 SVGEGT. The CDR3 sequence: CASSYTGAYDEQYF. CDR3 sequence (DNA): TGTGCCAGCAGTTACACAGGGGCATACGACGAGCAGTACTTC.

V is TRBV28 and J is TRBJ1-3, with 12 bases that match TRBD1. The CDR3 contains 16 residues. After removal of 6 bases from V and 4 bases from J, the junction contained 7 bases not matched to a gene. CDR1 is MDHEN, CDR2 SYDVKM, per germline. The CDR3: CASRPGTGGTGNTIYF. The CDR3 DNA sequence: TGTGCCAGCAGACCGGGGACAGGGGGCACGGGAAACACCATATATTTT.

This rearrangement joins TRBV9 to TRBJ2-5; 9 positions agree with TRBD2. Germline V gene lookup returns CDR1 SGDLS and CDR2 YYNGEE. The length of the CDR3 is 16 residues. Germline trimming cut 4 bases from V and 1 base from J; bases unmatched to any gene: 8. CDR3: CASSPRTSAPQETQYF. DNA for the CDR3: TGTGCCAGCAGCCCAAGGACTAGCGCCCCCCAAGAGACCCAGTACTTC.